Here is one T cell receptor beta chain with its context. Its antigen remains unidentified. No much larger clonotype is one base removed from it; base qualities were not supplied. In the germline V gene, CDR1 corresponds to MGHRA and CDR2 to YSYEKL. The cysteine opens and the phenylalanine closes a CDR3 of 16 amino acids. The DNA shown is the 48-base CDR3, in frame from base 1. V and J are trimmed by 4 bases and 6 bases, and the gene matches miss 6 bases of the junction. The record originates from a study of early T cells in non-severe SARS-CoV-2 infection (TCRdb year 2021). For the study in its entirety: Bulk RNA from unsorted whole blood was used for TCR sequencing, so alpha and beta chains could not be paired.

Set within a cohort of healthcare workers in London, UK, this nested case-control study involved weekly PCR testing of nasopharyngeal swabs along with blood sampling. Healthcare workers were recruited during the week of the UK lockdown, between 23 and 31 March 2020, and followed weekly for up to about 15 weeks. Findings and caveats that apply to the study as a whole: VDJdb matching was skewed toward anti-spike CD8 responses and likely underestimated virus-specific expansions by missing private and CD4 specificities.

Libraries were prepared through 5' RACE. The instrument given in TCRdb is NextSeq 500. The TCR library protocol attached unique molecular identifiers to individual cDNA molecules to correct for sequencing error and PCR bias. Both TCR alpha and beta chains were sequenced, and tight co-correlation was observed between alpha and beta sequence abundances in each sample. As for how the authors treated the data: Decombinator V4 was used to annotate TCR sequences for V gene, J gene and CDR3. TCRs were defined as expanded if a significant change between any two time points was detected under a Poisson model with p below 0.0001. TCR abundances were normalised to the total number of TCRs sequenced per sample and were expressed as counts per million. TRAV1-2 paired with TRAJ12, TRAJ20 or TRAJ33 defined MAIT TCRs, while TRAV10 paired with TRAJ18 defined iNKT TCRs. VDJdb, accessed on 1 November 2021, was searched for TCRs annotated for CMV, EBV and SARS-CoV-2, and TCRs annotated for more than one antigen were excluded. TCRdb's own reprocessing of the public reads used fastp at Q25 and MiXCR and kept productive beta chains. All rows with the same CDR3 protein become a single entry with the most common DNA and genes. What appears here as the V and J calls and clone size reflects TCRdb's work, not the paper's. The sample yields about 83,000 distinct CDR3 sequences; less than 11% were counted once. The top ten clones comprise approximately 8% of the sample.

The sample in question was whole blood, obtained at baseline. The sequence joins TRBV4-1 to TRBJ2-2; 12 bases in the middle match TRBD2. This TCR derives from an adult who was a healthcare worker with PCR-confirmed SARS-CoV-2 infection or an uninfected control (not recorded which). In nucleotide form, the sequence is TGCGCCAGCAGCCCAACTAGCGGGAGGACGGCCGGGGAGCTGTTTTTT. Its translation reads: CASSPTSGRTAGELFF.